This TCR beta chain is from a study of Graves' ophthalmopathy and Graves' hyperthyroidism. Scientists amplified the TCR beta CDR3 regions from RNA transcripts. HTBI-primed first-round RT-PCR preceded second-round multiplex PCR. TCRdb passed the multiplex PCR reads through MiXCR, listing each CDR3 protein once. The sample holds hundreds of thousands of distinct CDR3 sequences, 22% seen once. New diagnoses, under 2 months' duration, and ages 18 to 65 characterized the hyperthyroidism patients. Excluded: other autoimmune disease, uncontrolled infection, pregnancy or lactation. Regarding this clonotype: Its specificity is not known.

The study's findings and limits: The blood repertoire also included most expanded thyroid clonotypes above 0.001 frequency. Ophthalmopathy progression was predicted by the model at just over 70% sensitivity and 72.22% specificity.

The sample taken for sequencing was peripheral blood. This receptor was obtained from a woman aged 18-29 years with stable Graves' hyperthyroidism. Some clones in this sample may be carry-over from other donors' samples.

In nucleotides, the CDR3 is TGTGCCAGCAGTCCGACAGGGGCGGTGTACGAGCAGTACTTC. Protein sequence: CASSPTGAVYEQYF. The chain couples TRBV6-2 or TRBV6-3 to TRBJ2-7; TRBD1 matches 8 bases. CDR1 and CDR2 from the germline V gene are MNHEY and SVGEGT. The CDR3 loop spans 14 amino acids. J lost 4 bases, V lost 5 bases, and 7 bases had no gene match.